The source of this T cell receptor (beta chain) is a study of long-term antiretroviral therapy in people with HIV. Study-level findings and limits: Across all time points, the repertoire was dominated by clones that expanded before ART. The study lacked data on ART adherence, viral resistance or therapy changes.

Post-ART PBMC samples numbered at least two per donor, and pre-ART ones at least one. Clinicians in the United States treated all participants with HIV. As to this clone: Its specificity is not known.

immunoSEQ v3.0 was run at survey level. Measured with immunoSEQ multiplex PCR; TCRdb has only the in-frame clones, and not every one. The sample yields 11,000 to 15,000 clones, approximately 88% seen once. This receptor was identified in a man aged 35 to 55 with HIV. The specimen comprised unsorted PBMCs, sampled 6.2 years after starting antiretroviral therapy.

This CDR3 reads CASSPGVGTEAFF. The CDR3 DNA sequence: TGTGCCAGCTCACCAGGGGTGGGCACTGAAGCTTTCTTT. The chain uses TRBV18 and TRBJ1-1; D is unresolved. Trimming stripped 2 bases from V and 4 bases from J, with 8 bases between. The germline gives CDR1 KGHSH, CDR2 LQKENI. The CDR3 spans 13 residues.